This paragraph covers one T cell receptor (beta chain) sequence. The antigen remains unidentified. The authors used about 3.5 ug of total RNA per TCR library. cDNA synthesis was performed in eight separate reactions for each sample. TCRdb re-called the 5' RACE reads and gives one entry per CDR3 protein, without DNA. In all, the sample yields roughly 330,000 distinct CDR3 sequences. RNA in its total form was extracted from whole blood, and T cells were not sorted. The CDR3 consists of 13 residues. Germline V lookup: CDR1 MGHDK, CDR2 SYGVNS. This specimen belongs to a study of monozygotic twins with inflammatory bowel disease. The study, taken as a whole, reports: The authors found no support for a single strong IBD-associated signal or clonotype.

The genes are TRBV25-1 and TRBJ2-7; without DNA, the TCRdb call of TRBD1 cannot be checked. The clonotype was recovered from a human donor with ulcerative colitis or Crohn's disease, or a healthy co-twin of an affected twin (not recorded which). Sequencing used blood. CDR3 residues: CASSPLDRDEQYF.